This TCR beta chain was identified in a study of tumor-infiltrating lymphocytes in primary liver carcinoma (dated by TCRdb to about 2017). In terms of the full investigation: Of the five patients (three men and two women, aged 30 to 69 years), four had hepatocellular carcinoma and one had combined HCC and intrahepatic cholangiocarcinoma. The five patients had tumors staged T1-T3 N0M0, with maximum diameters ranging from roughly 4 to 10 cm. Each sample produced roughly 3.65 to 7.5 million productive TCRbeta reads, and read depth showed no significant difference between tissue types. Across five regions of each liver tumor, along with adjacent normal tissue and blood, the study brought together TCRbeta repertoire sequencing, expression microarrays and whole-exome sequencing. A total of 35 specimens from 5 patients, comprising 25 or so tumor regions, 5 adjacent noncancerous liver tissues and 5 peripheral blood samples, were covered by TCRbeta repertoire sequencing. Repertoires from technical replicates were highly reproducible, with mean shared-clone rates roughly 0.89 and correlation coefficients above 0.95.

From the cysteine through the phenylalanine, the CDR3 covers 18 amino acids. Of all the DNA, just the CDR3 is kept, 54 bases in frame from base 1. The germline V gene supplies CDR1 LGHNA and CDR2 YSLEER. Study-level results and caveats: Only the TCR beta chain was sequenced, so true repertoire diversity is likely underestimated because unpaired alpha chains were not captured. With just four or five patients in the study, the authors point out that the findings should be validated in a larger study. Bulk unsorted samples precluded comparing CD4+ and CD8+ T cell repertoires. Pairs of tumor regions showed greater repertoire overlap (mean about 35%) than tumor-adjacent pairs (about 17%) or tumor-blood pairs (roughly 14%), which is consistent with antigen-driven expansion. The top 250 clones made up a significantly larger repertoire fraction in tumors than in blood (p = 0.039).

Comment on this clonotype: It has no known antigen specificity. The junction and the germline gene differ at one end; a read error may be behind it.

Total RNA and DNA were co-extracted without cell sorting from roughly 20-30 mg of bulk tissue using the AllPrep DNA/RNA mini kit. Between November 2015 and early 2016, a few patients in China with histopathologically diagnosed primary liver carcinoma had their tumors surgically resected. Patients had chronic HBV infection and were treatment-naive at sampling. Fresh tumor and adjacent tissue pieces were bisected, with one half stored in RNAlater at -80 degrees C and the other half sent for histology. TCRbeta-specific cDNA was reverse-transcribed from roughly 500 ng total RNA using a constant-region primer and ProtoScript II reverse transcriptase. Construction of the TCRbeta libraries relied on three nested rounds of multiplex PCR, following a slightly modified ARM-PCR procedure. Multiplex TRBV1-TRBV30 forward primers and a Cbeta reverse primer were used in the first two PCR rounds, each of which was run for 10 cycles. A final 25-cycle PCR with Deep VentR polymerase added sample barcodes and Illumina adapters. Before sequencing, amplicons of 200-500 bp were gel-purified using a QIAquick gel extraction kit. An Illumina HiSeq 2500 was used to sequence the TCRbeta amplicons with 250-bp paired-end reads. Per the original workflow: Trimmomatic v0.33 was used to quality-trim the reads, and FLASH v1.2.11 was used to merge paired reads so that full CDR3 sequences could be recovered. V, D and J germline segments were assigned to the rearranged TCRbeta sequences using MiGEC v1.2.1b. Clonotype statistics, along with Shannon-Wiener diversity indices, were calculated using VDJtools v1.0.0. Except for diversity analysis, only each sample's 250 most abundant clonotypes were used in subsequent analyses to reduce sampling bias. The public reads were reprocessed in TCRdb via fastp at Q25 and MiXCR, keeping in-frame beta chains. A single entry per CDR3 protein holds the most common genes and DNA from its merged rows. It is TCRdb's table, rather than the study itself, that gives the V and J calls and clone size. Counted in this sample were 80,000 or so distinct CDR3 sequences; 69% of them appeared once. The top ten hold less than 30% of the sample.

The specimen was tumor-adjacent normal liver tissue. The TCR originated in a man in his forties with primary liver carcinoma and hepatitis B virus infection. In this chain, TRBV4-3 is recombined with TRBJ2-1, with 7 junctional bases fitting TRBD1. The DNA reads TGCGCCAGCGGCCAAGACTCGAGGGGGCTAGGGTCCTACAATGTGCAGTTCTTC. The encoded protein is CASGQDSRGLGSYNVQFF.